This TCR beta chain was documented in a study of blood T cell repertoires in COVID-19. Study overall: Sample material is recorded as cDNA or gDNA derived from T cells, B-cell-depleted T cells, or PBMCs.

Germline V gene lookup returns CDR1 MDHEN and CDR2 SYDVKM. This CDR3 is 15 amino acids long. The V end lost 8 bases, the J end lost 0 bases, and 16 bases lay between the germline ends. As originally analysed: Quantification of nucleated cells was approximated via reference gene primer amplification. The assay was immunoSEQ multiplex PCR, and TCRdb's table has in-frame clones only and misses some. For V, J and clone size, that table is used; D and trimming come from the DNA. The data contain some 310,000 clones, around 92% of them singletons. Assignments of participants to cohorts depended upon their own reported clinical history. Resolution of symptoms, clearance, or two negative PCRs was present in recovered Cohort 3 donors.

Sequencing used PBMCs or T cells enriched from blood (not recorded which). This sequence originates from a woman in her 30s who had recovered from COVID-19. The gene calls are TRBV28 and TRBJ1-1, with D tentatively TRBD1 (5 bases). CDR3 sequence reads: CASGFFWGMNTEAFF. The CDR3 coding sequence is TGTGCCAGCGGGTTTTTTTGGGGCATGAACACTGAAGCTTTCTTT.